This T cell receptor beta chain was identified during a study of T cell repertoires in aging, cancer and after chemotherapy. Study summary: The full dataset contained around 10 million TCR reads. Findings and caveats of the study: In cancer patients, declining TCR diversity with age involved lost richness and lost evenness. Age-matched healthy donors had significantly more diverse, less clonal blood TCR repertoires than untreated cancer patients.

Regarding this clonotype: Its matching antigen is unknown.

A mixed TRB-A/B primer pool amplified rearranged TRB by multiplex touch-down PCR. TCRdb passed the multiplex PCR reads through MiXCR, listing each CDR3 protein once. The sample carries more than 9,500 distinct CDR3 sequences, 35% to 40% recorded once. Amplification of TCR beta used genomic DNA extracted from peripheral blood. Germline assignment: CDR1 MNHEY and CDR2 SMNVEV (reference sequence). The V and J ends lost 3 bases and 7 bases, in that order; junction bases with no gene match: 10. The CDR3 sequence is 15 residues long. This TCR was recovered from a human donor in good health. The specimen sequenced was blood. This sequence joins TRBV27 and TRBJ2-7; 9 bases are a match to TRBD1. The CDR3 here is CASSLGDRELREQYF. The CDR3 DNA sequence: TGTGCCAGCAGTTTGGGGGACAGGGAGTTGAGGGAGCAGTACTTC.